The rows below give T cell receptor beta chains drawn from one sample of a study of blood T cells in healthy people across ages. TCRdb fed the 5' RACE reads into MiXCR, producing one record per CDR3 protein. Of fewer than 2,000,000 distinct CDR3 sequences listed, about 35% are singletons. Sequenced material: blood. These receptors originate from a woman aged 25 to 39 in good health. Both conserved end residues are part of each CDR3.

j_call v_call cdr3_aa
TRBJ2-5 TRBV7-9 CASSPPLGHQETQYF
TRBJ2-1 TRBV9 CASSDGIGQFF
TRBJ2-1 TRBV24-1 CATSDPTNRGNEQFF
TRBJ1-2 TRBV5-5 CASSLDRAAYTF
TRBJ2-1 TRBV19 CASRYGTSDYNEQFF
TRBJ2-3 TRBV12-3/TRBV12-4 CASSPGLPTQYF
TRBJ1-5 TRBV5-6 CASSSGGVNSNQPQHF
TRBJ1-2 TRBV25-1 CASRPRTAFYGYTF
TRBJ1-2 TRBV30 CAWRHPGSRSGYTF
TRBJ2-1 TRBV14 CASSEERGRPPYNEQFF
TRBJ2-6 TRBV7-9 CASSLSRAGANVLTF
TRBJ1-5 TRBV20-1 CSAQTGSDQPQHF
TRBJ2-7 TRBV6-5 CASSRAGTETYEQYF
TRBJ2-3 TRBV20-1 CSARDYEGSPDTQYF
TRBJ2-1 TRBV10-3 CAISPPGKDEQFF
TRBJ1-1 TRBV6-6 CASTTQGAGTEAFF
TRBJ2-3 TRBV5-1 CASSVSGQTLTDTQYF
TRBJ1-1 TRBV5-1 CASSPQRMNAEAFF
TRBJ1-2 TRBV6-6 CASSYGDGYTF
TRBJ1-5 TRBV6-6 CASSTQGVISGNQPQHF
TRBJ2-1 TRBV30 CACNRGRQFF
TRBJ2-3 TRBV3-1 CASSPTDTDTQYF
TRBJ1-1 TRBV20-1 CSARAWTVAFF
TRBJ2-1 TRBV5-1 CASSLGTSGFNNEQFF
TRBJ2-5 TRBV7-2 CASSLAVYQETQYF
TRBJ2-3 TRBV29-1 CGVQARFTDTQYF
TRBJ1-1 TRBV5-6 CASSFETGVNTEAFF
TRBJ2-1 TRBV7-8 CASSLEGPRGEQFF
TRBJ1-1 TRBV3-1 CASSRGQVNTEAFF
TRBJ2-5 TRBV7-6 CASSPFRGLQETQYF
TRBJ2-1 TRBV5-6 CASSFRDGLWNEQFF
TRBJ1-1 TRBV3-1 CASSHQQMNAEAFF
TRBJ2-1 TRBV5-1 CASSLSDGGEQFF
TRBJ2-7 TRBV28 CASSSFLGTGSHEQYF
TRBJ2-3 TRBV7-9 CASSLASGGYHTDTQYF
TRBJ2-1 TRBV7-2 CASSSTYSEQFF
TRBJ2-2 TRBV6-1 CASGGVAGELFF
TRBJ2-3 TRBV12-5 CASGLGVRDTQYF
. TRBV13 CASNTRASGGETQYF
TRBJ1-4 TRBV27 CASSPFNRGEGEKLFF
TRBJ2-2 TRBV2 CASSLAGKSTGELFF
TRBJ2-1 TRBV27 CASTPPGKRPYNEQFF
TRBJ2-5 TRBV4-1 CASSQYGNMASPETQYF
TRBJ1-2 TRBV6-6 CASSEALDRLYGYTF
TRBJ1-5 TRBV27 CASSFYGTGLSSNQPQHF
TRBJ1-5 TRBV5-5 CASSPRTDSNQPQHF
TRBJ2-7 TRBV20-1 CSAPGTKTTNYEQYF
TRBJ1-6 TRBV2 CASSDRSSYNSPLHF
TRBJ1-1 TRBV5-1 CASSWGSHLNTEAFF
TRBJ2-5 TRBV30 CACPTSGGGETQYF
TRBJ1-1 TRBV5-4 CASSWVWDNEAFF